Each of the 27 T cell receptor beta chains below was sequenced from the same sample in a study of human T cells and chemical hapten exposure. MiXCR, applied by TCRdb to the RACE reads, yields one record per CDR3 protein. This sample has some 89,000 distinct CDR3 sequences, with roughly 10% found just once. This sample's time point: patch test 2, 6 weeks after DPC sensitization. Treatment meaning: therapeutic diphenylcyclopropenone sensitization with weekly scalp DPC. The sequences come from whole blood, collected in connection with sensitization to the hapten diphenylcyclopropenone (DPC). The receptor set was obtained from a woman in her thirties with alopecia areata. Some clones in this sample may be carry-over from other donors' samples.

A word on this clonotype: Since a much larger clone is just one base distant, this may be a read error. The V and J genes are TRBV27 and TRBJ1-1, with a tentative D call TRBD1 (5 bases). The CDR3 loop spans 13 amino acids. Germline assignment: CDR1 MNHEY and CDR2 SMNVEV (reference sequence). V lost 8 bases, J lost 11 bases, and 21 bases lay in between. CDR3 residues: CASRLGAGGDAFF. In DNA, the CDR3 is TGTGCCAGCCGACTAGGGGCAGGTGGTGATGCTTTCTTT.

This clonotype was detected many times. The rearrangement joins TRBV7-9 to TRBJ2-4; tentatively, D is TRBD1 (6 bases). V lost 5 bases and J 5 bases, leaving 13 bases between the germline ends. CDR1 and CDR2 (germline): SEHNR, FQNEAQ (reference sequence). This CDR3 region has 14 residues. As DNA, the CDR3 is TGTGCCAGCAGCGTTCCGGGACAACAAAACATTCAGTACTTC. Translated, it gives CASSVPGQQNIQYF.

This clonotype was seen only a few times. The CDR3 loop reads CASSYWGITDTQYF. The CDR3 nucleotides are TGTGCCAGCAGTTACTGGGGAATCACAGATACGCAGTATTTT. The V gene is TRBV6-2 or TRBV6-3, the J gene TRBJ2-3; no firm D call. The V gene's germline CDR1 is MNHEY and CDR2 SVGEGT. V dropped 1 base and J dropped 2 bases, with 7 bases sitting between them. CDR3 length equals 14 residues.

This clonotype was observed at least ten times. The chain recombines TRBV24-1 with TRBJ1-1, with TRBD1 as a possible D gene (5 bases). The CDR3 contains 13 residues. Germline CDR1 and CDR2: KGHDR and SFDVKD. V was clipped by 7 bases and J by 4 bases, with 12 bases between them. The DNA of the CDR3 is TGTGCCACCAGGAAGGCAGGGAGCACTGAAGCTTTCTTT. This sequence encodes CATRKAGSTEAFF.

Many counts were recorded for this clonotype. The V call is TRBV28, the J call TRBJ1-3; D is ambiguous. V lost 5 bases and J lost 1, with 18 bases in between. The CDR3 length is 17 residues. Germline V gene data show CDR1 as MDHEN and CDR2 as SYDVKM. The DNA for the CDR3 is TGTGCCAGCAGTCCTCGGGCCCCCCGGTGGTCTGGAAACACCATATATTTT. Translated: CASSPRAPRWSGNTIYF.

Ten or more counts support this clonotype. The chain joins TRBV7-9 to TRBJ2-1; D is uncertain. The CDR3 consists of 15 residues. CDR1 is SEHNR and CDR2 is FQNEAQ in the germline V gene (reference sequence). The V end was cut by 5 bases, the J end by 3 bases, with 14 bases between. The CDR3 reads CASSNRPRDYNEQFF. CDR3 sequence (DNA): TGTGCCAGCAGCAACCGCCCCCGAGACTACAATGAGCAGTTCTTC.

The chain carries TRBV6-5 and TRBJ1-5; 7 bases are a match to TRBD1. V trimming: 8 bases; J trimming: 6 bases; junction bases outside the gene matches: 7. Germline V gives CDR1 MNHEY, CDR2 SVGAGI. The CDR3 is made up of 13 amino acids. The CDR3 region has the DNA TGTGCCAGCCGGGACAGCCTTTCTCAGCCCCAGCATTTT. Its protein is CASRDSLSQPQHF.

This chain joins TRBV3-1 and TRBJ1-2, with 7 bases aligning to TRBD1. The CDR3 totals 12 residues. With 6 bases clipped from V and 8 bases from J, the junction kept 6 bases outside the gene matches. Germline CDR1 reads LGHDT; CDR2 reads YNNKEL (reference sequence). DNA for the CDR3: TGTGCCAGCAGAAAACAGGGGTTCGGCTACACCTTC. Amino acids: CASRKQGFGYTF. Full variable domain (missing parts from reference TRBV3-1 and TRBJ1-2): DTAVSQTPKYLVTQMGNDKSIKCEQNLGHDTMYWYKQDSKKFLKIMFSYNNKELIINETVPNRFSPKSPDKAHLNLHINSLELGDSAVYFCASRKQGFGYTFGSGTRLTVV.

This clonotype was found many times. The V and J genes are TRBV20-1 and TRBJ2-3; the match to TRBD1 covers 8 bases. From germline, CDR1 is DFQATT and CDR2 SNEGSKA (reference sequence). J gave up 8 bases and V 4 bases, and 11 bases lay outside the gene matches. This CDR3 spans 14 amino acids. CDR3 sequence reads: CSATPGQVQSTQYF. The CDR3 coding sequence is TGCAGTGCTACCCCGGGACAGGTACAGAGTACGCAGTATTTT.

This clonotype showed up many times. The chain uses TRBV3-1 and TRBJ1-1; a possible D gene is TRBD1 (6 bases). This CDR3 spans 15 amino acids. Germline loops: CDR1 LGHDT, CDR2 YNNKEL (reference sequence). V shed 1 base and J shed 4 bases, with 13 bases lying between them. The CDR3 nucleotides read TGTGCCAGCAGCCAAGGGGGGGCGCGAGGCACTGAAGCTTTCTTT. Translated, it gives CASSQGGARGTEAFF. The entire variable domain, with the rest obtained from reference TRBV3-1 and TRBJ1-1, is as follows: DTAVSQTPKYLVTQMGNDKSIKCEQNLGHDTMYWYKQDSKKFLKIMFSYNNKELIINETVPNRFSPKSPDKAHLNLHINSLELGDSAVYFCASSQGGARGTEAFFGQGTRLTVV.

In its sample, this clonotype was seen many times. The gene calls are TRBV6-6 and TRBJ1-5; D is unresolved. V lost 10 bases and J lost 11, with 21 bases in between. CDR1 and CDR2 from the germline V gene are MNHNY and SVGAGI (reference sequence). The CDR3 has 13 residues. The CDR3 DNA reads as TGTGCCACCTCCCCGAGGGAGGGTTCGTCCCAGCATTTT. It yields the protein CATSPREGSSQHF.

This clonotype has a handful of counts. The chain combines TRBV5-5 with TRBJ1-1, with D perhaps matching TRBD1 (5 bases). Germline loops: CDR1 SGHKS, CDR2 YYEKEE (reference sequence). The CDR3 covers 16 residues. V was shortened by 0 bases and J by 5 bases, with 17 bases between the two germline ends. The CDR3 DNA sequence: TGTGCCAGCAGCTTGGAGGGTACAGGCCTGCCGACTGAAGCTTTCTTT. Its translation is CASSLEGTGLPTEAFF.

As to this clonotype: This could be a read error, since a much larger clone is one nucleotide away. The chain combines TRBV5-1 with TRBJ1-1; D ambiguous. The CDR3 has 13 residues. CDR1 is SGHRS and CDR2 is YFSETQ in the germline V gene. The CDR3 sequence: CASSLDVNTEDFF. The CDR3 coding sequence is TGCGCCAGCAGCTTGGACGTGAACACTGAAGATTTCTTT.

V and J are TRBV10-2 and TRBJ1-6; 7 bases agree with TRBD1. Germline CDR1 is WSHSY and CDR2 is SAAADI. The junction had 9 bases not matched to a gene; V was cut back by 4 bases and J by 9 bases. This CDR3 region has 15 residues. The CDR3 region is CASSVDDRDASPLHF. CDR3 in DNA: TGCGCCAGCAGTGTTGATGACAGGGACGCTTCACCCCTCCACTTT.

Many counts were recorded for this clonotype. The CDR3 DNA follows: TGCGCCAGCAGCTTGATGGGGAAAGGGGGAAAAGATGGCTACACCTTC. Encoded protein: CASSLMGKGGKDGYTF. The chain is built from TRBV5-1 and TRBJ1-2; tentative D call: TRBD1 (6 bases). CDR3 length equals 16 residues. Between the trimmed V and J ends, which lost 1 base and 6 bases, there was a span of 19 bases. Germline loops: CDR1 SGHRS, CDR2 YFSETQ.

This clonotype was picked up many times. The V and J genes are TRBV5-5 and TRBJ2-1, with D hard to call. The V gene's germline CDR1 is SGHKS and CDR2 YYEKEE (reference sequence). The CDR3 is 15 amino acids. Deletions cut 1 base from V and 0 bases from J, with 8 bases between. The CDR3 loop is CASSLSYSSYNEQFF. The CDR3 DNA follows: TGTGCCAGCAGCTTGTCCTACAGCTCCTACAATGAGCAGTTCTTC.

This clonotype was seen at least ten times. The rearrangement uses TRBV16 and TRBJ1-5, with a weak D call TRBD1 (5 bases). This CDR3 comprises 16 residues. V was cut by 0 bases and J by 7 bases, with 16 bases left in between. Germline CDR1 reads KGHSY; CDR2 reads FQNENV. The DNA of the CDR3 is TGTGCCAGCAGCCAATCACAATTCAGGGATGGACAGCCCCAGCATTTT. Encoded protein: CASSQSQFRDGQPQHF.

This clonotype came up a few times. The chain combines TRBV20-1 with TRBJ2-1, with TRBD2 matching 13 bases. The V and J ends lost 3 bases and 4 bases, in that order; junction bases with no gene match: 6. This CDR3 has 16 residues. Germline V gene lookup returns CDR1 DFQATT and CDR2 SNEGSKA (reference sequence). The CDR3 DNA reads as TGCAGTGCTAGCTCGGGACTAGCGGGAAAATACAATGAGCAGTTCTTC. Amino acids: CSASSGLAGKYNEQFF.

In its sample, this clonotype was seen many times. The V call is TRBV6-1, the J call TRBJ1-2; TRBD1 matches at 12 bases. CDR3 length: 17 residues. V lost 4 bases, J lost 5 bases, and 11 bases stayed unmatched. Germline V gives CDR1 MNHNS, CDR2 SASEGT. In DNA, the CDR3 is TGTGCCAGCAGTGCTACCGGGACAGGGGGCAGATGGTATGGCTACACCTTC. This gives the protein CASSATGTGGRWYGYTF.

This clonotype came up a few times. The genes are TRBV11-2 and TRBJ2-3, with 10 nucleotides matching TRBD1. The ends lost 5 bases at V and 14 bases at J; junction bases unmatched: 10. This CDR3 region has 13 residues. Germline V gene data show CDR1 as SGHAT and CDR2 as FQNNGV. The CDR3 here is CASSPEPGQGPYF. In DNA form, the CDR3 reads TGTGCCAGCAGCCCAGAACCGGGACAGGGGCCGTATTTT.

The V and J genes are TRBV3-1 and TRBJ2-7; tentative D call: TRBD2 (7 bases). Deletions cut 5 bases from V and 2 bases from J, with 16 bases between. CDR3 length equals 15 residues. The germline V gene encodes CDR1 LGHDT and CDR2 YNNKEL (reference sequence). CDR3 sequence (DNA): TGTGCCAGCAGCGAACAGGGAGGGGTCCCCTACGAGCAGTACTTC. It translates to CASSEQGGVPYEQYF.

The rearrangement links TRBV21-1 to TRBJ2-7. TRBV21-1 is classified as a pseudogene. The CDR3 covers 16 residues. DNA of the CDR3: TGTGCCAGCAGCAAAGCGCGGCGAAATGGACCCTACGAGCAGTACTTC. Protein: CASSKARRNGPYEQYF.

This clonotype showed up many times. This chain uses TRBV12-5 with TRBJ1-5; D gene unclear. This CDR3 region has 12 residues. Germline values: CDR1 LGHNT, CDR2 FRNRAP. V was shortened by 1 base and J by 5 bases, with 3 bases between the two germline ends. The CDR3 nucleotides read TGTGCTAGTGGTTTGGACGATCAGCCCCAGCATTTT. It yields the protein CASGLDDQPQHF.

This clonotype was recorded at least ten times. This chain joins TRBV11-2 and TRBJ1-4, with a tentative D call TRBD1 (5 bases). The CDR3 contains 16 residues. CDR1 is SGHAT and CDR2 is FQNNGV in the germline V gene. V lost 5 bases and J lost 7, with 20 bases in between. The CDR3 here is CASSRGQGRSGEKLFF. The CDR3 coding sequence is TGTGCCAGCAGCCGCGGGCAGGGAAGAAGCGGTGAAAAACTGTTTTTT.

This clonotype was counted ten times or more. This chain joins TRBV29-1 and TRBJ1-5; D unclear. Trimming pared 7 bases from V and 2 bases from J, leaving 9 bases between. The germline CDR1 and CDR2 sequences are SQVTM and ANQGSEA. The length of the CDR3 is 12 residues. The CDR3 DNA is TGCAGCGCGGCTACTGGCAATCAGCCCCAGCATTTT. This codes for CSAATGNQPQHF.

V is TRBV5-1 and J is TRBJ2-5, with D maybe TRBD1 (5 bases). The CDR3 runs to 15 residues. The V gene lost 4 bases and the J gene lost 5 bases, with 18 bases spanning the gap. CDR1 SGHRS and CDR2 YFSETQ come from the germline V gene. CDR3 region: CASSRTNSGQETQYF. CDR3 bases: TGCGCCAGCAGCCGAACGAACTCAGGGCAGGAGACCCAGTACTTC.

The rearrangement links TRBV28 to TRBJ2-5; D might be TRBD1 (6 bases). The CDR3 extends over 14 amino acids. V lost 2 bases, J lost 4 bases, and 11 bases lay in between. Germline V gene lookup returns CDR1 MDHEN and CDR2 SYDVKM. The CDR3, as DNA: TGTGCCAGCAGTTTAAGGCAGGGGAGAGAGACCCAGTACTTC. Its translation is CASSLRQGRETQYF.